The rows below give T cell receptor beta chains drawn from one sample of a study of neurological immune-mediated disorders. TCRdb fed the 5' RACE reads into MiXCR, producing one record per CDR3 protein. The profile covers roughly 80,000 distinct CDR3 sequences, with 17% appearing a single time and 15% taken by the ten largest. Sample: PBMCs. These receptors all come from a woman aged 40-49 years in good health. CDR3s include the opening cysteine and the closing phenylalanine or tryptophan. A D gene is named only where the DNA matches it firmly. Size tells how often a clone was seen (once, few, many) or the class of an expanded clone, and some rows leave it out.

clone_size: many; d_call: TRBD1; j_call: TRBJ1-4; v_call: TRBV6-5; cdr3_nt: TGTGCCAGCAGTTACTACCCCGGGACAGCTAAAAATGAAAAACTGTTTTTT; cdr3_aa: CASSYYPGTAKNEKLFF
clone_size: many; d_call: .; j_call: TRBJ1-1; v_call: TRBV7-2; cdr3_nt: TGTGCCAGCAGCTTAGATACACCGATGAACACTGAAGCTTTCTTT; cdr3_aa: CASSLDTPMNTEAFF
clone_size: .; d_call: .; j_call: TRBJ1-5; v_call: TRBV29-1; cdr3_nt: TGCAGCGTCTCCCTCGGGACATCAAGAGGGAGCAATCAGCCCCAGCATTTT; cdr3_aa: CSVSLGTSRGSNQPQHF
clone_size: .; d_call: TRBD2; j_call: TRBJ2-5; v_call: TRBV6-1; cdr3_nt: TGTGCCAGCAGTGAACGATCGGTTTTAGCGGGGTTAGGAGAGACCCAGTACTTC; cdr3_aa: CASSERSVLAGLGETQYF
clone_size: many; d_call: .; j_call: TRBJ1-2; v_call: TRBV15; cdr3_nt: TGTGCCACCAGCCCACGGGACGAAGCTAACTATGGCTACACCTTC; cdr3_aa: CATSPRDEANYGYTF
clone_size: many; d_call: .; j_call: TRBJ2-7; v_call: TRBV20-1; cdr3_nt: TGCAGTGCCACCAGAGGAGACAGCTCCTACGAGCAGTACTTC; cdr3_aa: CSATRGDSSYEQYF
clone_size: many; d_call: .; j_call: TRBJ2-2; v_call: TRBV7-2; cdr3_nt: TGTGCCAGCGTTAGGGGGGTCTTGCAGACCGGGGAGCTGTTTTTT; cdr3_aa: CASVRGVLQTGELFF
clone_size: many; d_call: .; j_call: TRBJ1-2; v_call: TRBV12-3/TRBV12-4; cdr3_nt: TGTGCCAGCAGTCCGGGGGACTATGGCTACACCTTC; cdr3_aa: CASSPGDYGYTF
clone_size: many; d_call: .; j_call: TRBJ1-1; v_call: TRBV5-1; cdr3_nt: TGCGCCAGCAGCTTGGGACTTCACACTGAAGCTTTCTTT; cdr3_aa: CASSLGLHTEAFF
clone_size: many; d_call: .; j_call: TRBJ2-2; v_call: TRBV7-2; cdr3_nt: TGTGCCAGCAGCTTAGCCAGGGAGAACACCGGGGAGCTGTTTTTT; cdr3_aa: CASSLARENTGELFF
clone_size: many; d_call: .; j_call: TRBJ1-3; v_call: TRBV7-9; cdr3_nt: TGTGCCAGCAGCCGTCACAGGGACTCTGGAAACACCATATATTTT; cdr3_aa: CASSRHRDSGNTIYF
clone_size: few; d_call: .; j_call: TRBJ1-1; v_call: TRBV7-2; cdr3_nt: TGTGCCAGCAGCTTTCCGGGGACTGAAGCTTTCTTT; cdr3_aa: CASSFPGTEAFF
clone_size: many; d_call: .; j_call: TRBJ2-3; v_call: TRBV5-1; cdr3_nt: TGCGCCAGCAGCGATCAGAGTTATACGCAGTATTTT; cdr3_aa: CASSDQSYTQYF
clone_size: many; d_call: .; j_call: TRBJ2-5; v_call: TRBV28; cdr3_nt: TGTGCCAGCAGTTCGGGGGAAGAGACCCAGTACTTC; cdr3_aa: CASSSGEETQYF
clone_size: many; d_call: .; j_call: TRBJ2-7; v_call: TRBV18; cdr3_nt: TGTGCCAGCTCACCCCGGCCAGAGGGCGAGCAGTACTTC; cdr3_aa: CASSPRPEGEQYF
clone_size: .; d_call: TRBD2; j_call: TRBJ2-1; v_call: TRBV20-1; cdr3_nt: TGCAGTGCTAGAGATAGTTCTAGCGGGAGACGGCTGGACAATGAGCAGTTCTTC; cdr3_aa: CSARDSSSGRRLDNEQFF
clone_size: many; d_call: .; j_call: TRBJ2-2; v_call: TRBV6-5; cdr3_nt: TGTGCCAGCACGTCCGCTAGCGCGGGCACCGGGGAGCTGTTTTTT; cdr3_aa: CASTSASAGTGELFF
clone_size: many; d_call: .; j_call: TRBJ2-5; v_call: TRBV3-1; cdr3_nt: TGTGCCAGCAGCCAAATTTACAGGGGGGGGGAGACCCAGTACTTC; cdr3_aa: CASSQIYRGGETQYF
clone_size: many; d_call: TRBD1; j_call: TRBJ1-5; v_call: TRBV7-2; cdr3_nt: TGTGCCAGCAGTCGACAGGGATTGTTCAATCAGCCCCAGCATTTT; cdr3_aa: CASSRQGLFNQPQHF
clone_size: many; d_call: TRBD2; j_call: TRBJ2-3; v_call: TRBV6-6; cdr3_nt: TGTGCCAGCAGTTACTCGACACCCACCGGGAGGACGCAGTATTTT; cdr3_aa: CASSYSTPTGRTQYF
clone_size: few; d_call: TRBD1; j_call: TRBJ2-7; v_call: TRBV6-2/TRBV6-3; cdr3_nt: TGTGCCAGCAGTCCTTGGGGACAGGAGGCAGCCTACGAGCAGTACTTC; cdr3_aa: CASSPWGQEAAYEQYF
clone_size: many; d_call: TRBD1; j_call: TRBJ2-2; v_call: TRBV9; cdr3_nt: TGTGCCAGCAGCTACGTACAGGGGGCTTCCGGGGAGCTGTTTTTT; cdr3_aa: CASSYVQGASGELFF
clone_size: many; d_call: .; j_call: TRBJ1-5; v_call: TRBV20-1; cdr3_nt: TGCAGTGCTCCTCGGGGCAATCAGCCCCAGCATTTT; cdr3_aa: CSAPRGNQPQHF
clone_size: many; d_call: .; j_call: TRBJ2-1; v_call: TRBV5-5; cdr3_nt: TGTGCCAGCAGCTCCTCCCCCGGGGGCTACAATGAGCAGTTCTTC; cdr3_aa: CASSSSPGGYNEQFF
clone_size: many; d_call: .; j_call: TRBJ1-1; v_call: TRBV5-6; cdr3_nt: TGTGCCAGCAGCTTCGGACAGCGTGAAGCTTTCTTT; cdr3_aa: CASSFGQREAFF